This T cell receptor (beta chain) appears in the sequencing data of a study of human T cells and chemical hapten exposure. The length of the CDR3 is 17 residues. V lost 1 base and J lost 1, with 14 bases in between. Described time point: pre-sensitization, week 0. Treatment denoted: therapeutic diphenylcyclopropenone sensitization with weekly scalp DPC. Sample donors consisted of patients with alopecia, aged 18 to 70 years, who were suitable for DPC. The authors extracted total RNA from unfractionated whole blood. This clonotype was seen a handful of times. The study's library attached unique molecular identifiers to single cDNA molecules. TCRdb ran MiXCR on the RACE reads and lists one entry per CDR3 protein. Of about 260,000 distinct CDR3 sequences in the sample, approximately 8.6% were seen once.

Material: whole blood, obtained in connection with sensitization to the hapten diphenylcyclopropenone (DPC). The chain joins TRBV12-3 or TRBV12-4 to TRBJ1-3; possible D gene TRBD1, 5 bases. The TCR comes from a woman between 40 and 55 years old with alopecia areata. Some clones in this sample may be carry-over from other donors' samples. The CDR3 sequence is CASSLGGTLRSGNTIYF. The CDR3 DNA sequence: TGTGCCAGCAGTTTAGGCGGGACCCTACGTTCTGGAAACACCATATATTTT.